This is a list of T cell receptor beta chains from one sample in a study of blood T cell repertoires in COVID-19. The method was immunoSEQ multiplex PCR; TCRdb's version includes in-frame clones alone and lacks a portion of them. The sample has roughly 140,000 clones, 88% seen once. The material sequenced was peripheral blood. The receptors were sampled from a human donor in a cohort sampled during active COVID-19. Each CDR3 is given with its conserved first and last residue. Fields, in order: V gene, D gene, clone size, J gene, CDR3 protein, CDR3 DNA. D genes are given only for firm matches. Clone size, where shown, is once, few, many, or a class for clones that have expanded.

v_gene: TRBV24-1
d_gene: TRBD1
abundance: -
j_gene: TRBJ1-2
CDR3aa: CATSDPGTDYGYTF
CDR3nt: TGTGCCACCAGTGATCCCGGGACAGACTATGGCTACACCTTC

v_gene: TRBV30
d_gene: -
abundance: -
j_gene: TRBJ1-2
CDR3aa: CAWSVGTLPNYGYTF
CDR3nt: TGTGCCTGGAGTGTCGGGACATTGCCTAACTATGGCTACACCTTC

v_gene: TRBV19
d_gene: TRBD1
abundance: -
j_gene: TRBJ1-1
CDR3aa: CASSITGGVEAFF
CDR3nt: TGTGCCAGTAGTATTACAGGGGGCGTAGAAGCTTTCTTT

v_gene: TRBV5-6
d_gene: -
abundance: -
j_gene: TRBJ1-6
CDR3aa: CASSLKAARDNSPLHF
CDR3nt: TGTGCCAGCAGCTTGAAGGCAGCGCGGGATAATTCACCCCTCCACTTT

v_gene: TRBV11-2
d_gene: TRBD1
abundance: -
j_gene: TRBJ2-1
CDR3aa: CASSFWHRGRNEQFF
CDR3nt: TGTGCCAGCAGCTTTTGGCACAGGGGGCGCAATGAGCAGTTCTTC

v_gene: TRBV5-4
d_gene: TRBD1
abundance: -
j_gene: TRBJ2-6
CDR3aa: CAATGAPTVSGANVLTF
CDR3nt: TGTGCCGCCACAGGGGCTCCCACAGTCTCTGGGGCCAACGTCCTGACTTTC

v_gene: TRBV30
d_gene: TRBD2
abundance: -
j_gene: TRBJ2-1
CDR3aa: CAWSVTSGGAGDEQFF
CDR3nt: TGTGCCTGGAGTGTAACTAGCGGGGGGGCCGGAGATGAGCAGTTCTTC

v_gene: TRBV4-1
d_gene: -
abundance: -
j_gene: TRBJ2-7
CDR3aa: CASSQEISQGRGEQYF
CDR3nt: TGCGCCAGCAGCCAAGAGATTTCCCAGGGGCGCGGCGAGCAGTACTTC

v_gene: TRBV30
d_gene: -
abundance: -
j_gene: TRBJ2-7
CDR3aa: CAWSVWGVRYEQYF
CDR3nt: TGTGCCTGGAGTGTATGGGGGGTTAGGTACGAGCAGTACTTC

v_gene: TRBV4-1
d_gene: TRBD2
abundance: -
j_gene: TRBJ2-1
CDR3aa: CASSVLTSGRALYNEQFF
CDR3nt: TGCGCCAGCAGCGTCCTAACTAGCGGGAGGGCCCTATACAATGAGCAGTTCTTC

v_gene: TRBV7-2
d_gene: TRBD1
abundance: -
j_gene: TRBJ1-2
CDR3aa: CASSLVGRGQDYGYTF
CDR3nt: TGTGCCAGCAGCTTAGTGGGCAGGGGGCAGGACTATGGCTACACCTTC

v_gene: TRBV20-1
d_gene: -
abundance: -
j_gene: TRBJ1-6
CDR3aa: CSASLVQEYSPLHF
CDR3nt: TGCAGTGCTAGTCTTGTTCAGGAATATTCACCCCTCCACTTT

v_gene: TRBV10-2
d_gene: TRBD2
abundance: -
j_gene: TRBJ2-1
CDR3aa: CASSVAGGPSNEQFF
CDR3nt: TGCGCCAGCAGTGTTGCGGGGGGGCCGAGCAATGAGCAGTTCTTC

v_gene: TRBV5-4
d_gene: -
abundance: -
j_gene: TRBJ1-1
CDR3aa: CASSPQFQGNTEAFF
CDR3nt: TGTGCCAGCAGCCCGCAGTTCCAGGGGAACACTGAAGCTTTCTTT

v_gene: TRBV11-2
d_gene: TRBD2
abundance: -
j_gene: TRBJ2-1
CDR3aa: CASSSSGGAGSEQFF
CDR3nt: TGTGCCAGCAGCTCCTCGGGAGGCGCTGGCTCTGAGCAGTTCTTC

v_gene: TRBV5-6
d_gene: -
abundance: -
j_gene: TRBJ1-1
CDR3aa: CASSLADLGGEAFF
CDR3nt: TGTGCCAGCAGCTTGGCAGATTTAGGGGGTGAAGCTTTCTTT

v_gene: TRBV10-3
d_gene: -
abundance: -
j_gene: TRBJ2-1
CDR3aa: CAISVDYPKLYNEQFF
CDR3nt: TGTGCCATCAGTGTGGACTACCCGAAACTGTACAATGAGCAGTTCTTC

v_gene: TRBV7-2
d_gene: TRBD2
abundance: once
j_gene: TRBJ2-1
CDR3aa: CASSSLAGGPGSSGQFF
CDR3nt: TGTGCCAGCAGCTCCCTAGCGGGGGGGCCGGGCTCTTCTGGGCAGTTCTTC

v_gene: TRBV5-5
d_gene: TRBD1
abundance: -
j_gene: TRBJ2-3
CDR3aa: CASSLVRDTGGSSDTQYF
CDR3nt: TGTGCCAGCAGCTTGGTGCGGGACACAGGGGGCTCGTCAGATACGCAGTATTTT

v_gene: TRBV6-5
d_gene: -
abundance: -
j_gene: TRBJ2-5
CDR3aa: CASSYSRQRLETQYF
CDR3nt: TGTGCCAGCAGTTATTCACGACAAAGGCTAGAGACCCAGTACTTC

v_gene: TRBV2
d_gene: TRBD1
abundance: -
j_gene: TRBJ2-3
CDR3aa: CASSRDRGHPDTQYF
CDR3nt: TGTGCCAGCAGTCGGGACAGGGGGCATCCAGATACGCAGTATTTT

v_gene: TRBV28
d_gene: -
abundance: -
j_gene: TRBJ1-5
CDR3aa: CARSLGGGGRGQPQHF
CDR3nt: TGTGCCCGCAGTTTGGGGGGCGGGGGGCGAGGTCAGCCCCAGCATTTT

v_gene: TRBV19
d_gene: -
abundance: -
j_gene: TRBJ2-1
CDR3aa: CASSALGRSYNEQFF
CDR3nt: TGTGCCAGTAGTGCCCTGGGCCGTTCCTACAATGAGCAGTTCTTC

v_gene: TRBV5-1
d_gene: TRBD2
abundance: -
j_gene: TRBJ2-1
CDR3aa: CASSLGPLRLARGGNEQFF
CDR3nt: TGCGCCAGCAGCTTGGGCCCCCTAAGACTAGCGAGGGGGGGCAATGAGCAGTTCTTC

v_gene: TRBV18
d_gene: -
abundance: -
j_gene: TRBJ2-3
CDR3aa: CASSQTTADTQYF
CDR3nt: TGTGCCAGCTCACAAACCACAGCAGATACGCAGTATTTT

v_gene: TRBV6-5
d_gene: TRBD2
abundance: -
j_gene: TRBJ2-7
CDR3aa: CASKWAGEGEQYF
CDR3nt: TGTGCCAGCAAGTGGGCGGGGGAAGGCGAGCAGTACTTC

v_gene: TRBV7-2
d_gene: TRBD2
abundance: -
j_gene: TRBJ2-5
CDR3aa: CASILAGAPQETQYF
CDR3nt: TGTGCCAGCATCCTAGCGGGCGCCCCACAAGAGACCCAGTACTTC

v_gene: TRBV7-3
d_gene: TRBD1
abundance: -
j_gene: TRBJ2-1
CDR3aa: CASSYHPYPTGGGNEQFF
CDR3nt: TGTGCCAGCAGCTACCACCCGTATCCGACAGGGGGCGGGAATGAGCAGTTCTTC

v_gene: TRBV3-1/TRBV3-2
d_gene: TRBD2
abundance: -
j_gene: TRBJ2-2
CDR3aa: CANSQELAGVNGELFF
CDR3nt: TGTGCCAACAGCCAAGAACTAGCGGGAGTTAACGGGGAGCTGTTTTTT

v_gene: TRBV6-1
d_gene: TRBD2
abundance: -
j_gene: TRBJ2-7
CDR3aa: CASSEKIPSRTRSYEQYF
CDR3nt: TGTGCCAGCAGTGAAAAAATCCCCTCACGGACTAGAAGCTACGAGCAGTACTTC

v_gene: TRBV13
d_gene: TRBD2
abundance: -
j_gene: TRBJ2-1
CDR3aa: CASSPGGREGSSYNEQFF
CDR3nt: TGTGCCAGCAGCCCCGGAGGGCGGGAGGGCAGCTCCTACAATGAGCAGTTCTTC

v_gene: TRBV7-9
d_gene: TRBD2
abundance: -
j_gene: TRBJ2-1
CDR3aa: CASSLYQREAAEQFF
CDR3nt: TGTGCCAGCAGCTTATATCAGCGGGAGGCCGCTGAGCAGTTCTTC

v_gene: TRBV7-3
d_gene: -
abundance: -
j_gene: TRBJ2-2
CDR3aa: CASSLSGDATGELFF
CDR3nt: TGTGCCAGCAGCTTAAGCGGGGATGCTACCGGGGAGCTGTTTTTT

v_gene: TRBV10-2
d_gene: TRBD1
abundance: -
j_gene: TRBJ2-7
CDR3aa: CASSLGQRYEQYF
CDR3nt: TGCGCCAGCAGCCTGGGACAGAGGTACGAGCAGTACTTC

v_gene: TRBV30
d_gene: -
abundance: -
j_gene: TRBJ2-2
CDR3aa: CAWTRTNSNTGELFF
CDR3nt: TGTGCCTGGACGAGGACTAATTCGAACACCGGGGAGCTGTTTTTT

v_gene: TRBV7-2
d_gene: TRBD2
abundance: -
j_gene: TRBJ2-1
CDR3aa: CASSKEIGLAGASYNEQFF
CDR3nt: TGTGCCAGCAGCAAAGAGATCGGGCTAGCGGGAGCGTCCTACAATGAGCAGTTCTTC

v_gene: TRBV30
d_gene: -
abundance: -
j_gene: TRBJ1-4
CDR3aa: CAWAYNEKLFF
CDR3nt: TGTGCCTGGGCCTATAATGAAAAACTGTTTTTT

v_gene: TRBV7-8
d_gene: TRBD1
abundance: -
j_gene: TRBJ1-3
CDR3aa: CASSGTGSGNTIYF
CDR3nt: TGTGCCAGCAGCGGGACAGGGTCTGGAAACACCATATATTTT

v_gene: TRBV11-2
d_gene: TRBD1
abundance: -
j_gene: TRBJ1-5
CDR3aa: CASSPRTGTTNQPQHF
CDR3nt: TGTGCCAGCAGCCCTAGGACAGGGACGACAAATCAGCCCCAGCATTTT

v_gene: TRBV5-1
d_gene: TRBD2
abundance: -
j_gene: TRBJ2-7
CDR3aa: CASSLTALAPSYEQYF
CDR3nt: TGCGCCAGCAGCTTGACCGCACTAGCGCCTTCCTACGAGCAGTACTTC

v_gene: TRBV6-5
d_gene: -
abundance: -
j_gene: TRBJ1-4
CDR3aa: CASSRHQFNNEKLFF
CDR3nt: TGTGCCAGTTCGAGACACCAGTTTAATAATGAAAAACTGTTTTTT

v_gene: TRBV9
d_gene: -
abundance: -
j_gene: TRBJ2-1
CDR3aa: CASSAPGKYEQFF
CDR3nt: TGTGCCAGCAGCGCTCCAGGGAAATACGAGCAGTTCTTC

v_gene: TRBV4-3
d_gene: -
abundance: -
j_gene: TRBJ2-1
CDR3aa: CASSQDPGGVSYNEQFF
CDR3nt: TGCGCCAGCAGCCAAGATCCCGGCGGAGTCTCCTACAATGAGCAGTTCTTC

v_gene: TRBV7-6
d_gene: TRBD2
abundance: -
j_gene: TRBJ2-5
CDR3aa: CASSWSNGGVLETQYF
CDR3nt: TGTGCCAGCAGCTGGTCTAACGGGGGGGTCTTGGAGACCCAGTACTTC

v_gene: TRBV27
d_gene: -
abundance: -
j_gene: TRBJ1-4
CDR3aa: CASSFGSGEKLFF
CDR3nt: TGTGCCAGCAGCTTTGGCAGTGGCGAAAAACTGTTTTTT

v_gene: TRBV28
d_gene: -
abundance: -
j_gene: TRBJ2-3
CDR3aa: CASSLSLASDRTDTQYF
CDR3nt: TGTGCCAGCAGTTTGTCCCTAGCTTCGGACCGCACAGATACGCAGTATTTT

v_gene: TRBV7-2
d_gene: -
abundance: once
j_gene: TRBJ1-4
CDR3aa: CASSLDGRVNEKLFF
CDR3nt: TGTGCCAGCAGCTTAGACGGCAGGGTTAATGAAAAACTGTTTTTT

v_gene: TRBV18
d_gene: TRBD1
abundance: once
j_gene: TRBJ1-1
CDR3aa: CASSPRDRVGSGNTEAFF
CDR3nt: TGTGCCAGCTCACCGCGGGACAGGGTGGGTAGTGGAAACACTGAAGCTTTCTTT

v_gene: TRBV7-2
d_gene: TRBD2
abundance: -
j_gene: TRBJ2-3
CDR3aa: CASSLGVAGSTDTQYF
CDR3nt: TGTGCCAGCAGCTTAGGAGTAGCGGGGAGCACAGATACGCAGTATTTT

v_gene: TRBV28
d_gene: -
abundance: -
j_gene: TRBJ1-5
CDR3aa: CASTVRANQPQHF
CDR3nt: TGTGCCAGCACGGTCAGGGCCAATCAGCCCCAGCATTTT

v_gene: TRBV6-6
d_gene: -
abundance: once
j_gene: TRBJ2-5
CDR3aa: CASSPGETQYF
CDR3nt: TGTGCCAGCAGCCCCGGAGAGACCCAGTACTTC

v_gene: TRBV28
d_gene: -
abundance: -
j_gene: TRBJ2-3
CDR3aa: CASSFTAGLSTDTQYF
CDR3nt: TGTGCCAGCAGTTTTACGGCAGGCTTAAGCACAGATACGCAGTATTTT